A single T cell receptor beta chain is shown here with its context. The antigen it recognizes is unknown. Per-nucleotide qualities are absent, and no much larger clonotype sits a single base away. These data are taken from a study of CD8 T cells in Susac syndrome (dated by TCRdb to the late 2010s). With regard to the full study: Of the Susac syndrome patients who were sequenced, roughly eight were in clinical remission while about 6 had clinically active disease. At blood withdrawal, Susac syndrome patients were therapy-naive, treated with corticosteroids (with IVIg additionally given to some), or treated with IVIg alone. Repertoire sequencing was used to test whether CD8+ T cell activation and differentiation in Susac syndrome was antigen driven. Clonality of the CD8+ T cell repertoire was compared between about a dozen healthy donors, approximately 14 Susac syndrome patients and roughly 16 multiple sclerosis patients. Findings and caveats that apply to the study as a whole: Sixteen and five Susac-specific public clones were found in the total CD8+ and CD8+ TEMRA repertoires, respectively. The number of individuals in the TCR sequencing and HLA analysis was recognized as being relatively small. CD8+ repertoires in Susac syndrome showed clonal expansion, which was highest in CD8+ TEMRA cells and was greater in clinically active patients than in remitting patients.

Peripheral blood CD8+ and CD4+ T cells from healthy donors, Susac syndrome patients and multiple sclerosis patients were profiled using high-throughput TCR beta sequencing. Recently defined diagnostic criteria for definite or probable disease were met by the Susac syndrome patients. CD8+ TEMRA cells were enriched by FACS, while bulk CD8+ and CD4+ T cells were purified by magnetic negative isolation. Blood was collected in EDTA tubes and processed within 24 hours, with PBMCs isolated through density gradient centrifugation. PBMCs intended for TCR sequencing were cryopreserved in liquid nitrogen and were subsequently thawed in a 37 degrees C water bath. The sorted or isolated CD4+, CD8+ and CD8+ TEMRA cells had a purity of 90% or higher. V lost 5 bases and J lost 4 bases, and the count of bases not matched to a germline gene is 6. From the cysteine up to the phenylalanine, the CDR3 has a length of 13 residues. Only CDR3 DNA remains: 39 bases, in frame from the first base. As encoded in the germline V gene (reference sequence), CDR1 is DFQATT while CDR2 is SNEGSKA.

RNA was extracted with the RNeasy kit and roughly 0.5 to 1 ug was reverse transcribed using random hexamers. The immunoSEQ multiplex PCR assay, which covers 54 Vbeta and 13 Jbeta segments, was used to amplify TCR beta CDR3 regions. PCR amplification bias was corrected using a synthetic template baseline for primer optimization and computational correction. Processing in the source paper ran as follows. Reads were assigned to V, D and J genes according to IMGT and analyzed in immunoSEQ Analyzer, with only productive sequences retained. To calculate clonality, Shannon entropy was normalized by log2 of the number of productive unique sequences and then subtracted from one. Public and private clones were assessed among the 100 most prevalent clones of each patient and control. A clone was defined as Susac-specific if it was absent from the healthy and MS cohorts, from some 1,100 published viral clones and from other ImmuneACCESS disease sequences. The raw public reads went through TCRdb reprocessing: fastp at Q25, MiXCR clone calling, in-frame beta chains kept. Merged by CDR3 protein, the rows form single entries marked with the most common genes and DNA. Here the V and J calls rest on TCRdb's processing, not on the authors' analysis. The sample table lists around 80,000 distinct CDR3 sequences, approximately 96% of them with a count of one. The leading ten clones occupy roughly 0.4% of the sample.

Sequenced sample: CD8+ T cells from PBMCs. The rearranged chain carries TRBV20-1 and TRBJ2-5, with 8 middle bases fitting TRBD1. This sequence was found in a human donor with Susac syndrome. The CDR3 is CSAGQGRGETQYF. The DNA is TGCAGTGCTGGACAGGGTAGAGGAGAGACCCAGTACTTC.